This TCR beta chain was sequenced in a study of beta chain features in type 1 diabetes. Study-level findings and limits: Shorter TCRB CDR3s, moderately but significantly so, were found in Type 1 diabetes patients in all four CD4+ subsets.

Germline CDR1 is SQVTM and CDR2 is ANQGSEA. The CDR3 extends over 14 amino acids. V trimming: 6 bases; J trimming: 2 bases; junction bases outside the gene matches: 10. The entirety of the isolated RNA underwent reverse transcription, so expressed TCRB transcripts were sequenced. Produced via immunoSEQ multiplex PCR; TCRdb's table is partial and in-frame only. Here the sample spans some 200,000 clones, around 9.9% being singletons. Regarding this clone: Its cognate antigen is unknown.

The sequence came from a man younger than 35 in good health. The chain has TRBV29-1 and TRBJ2-7; 7 bases align to TRBD1. The sequenced sample was central memory CD4+ T cells from blood. CDR3 in amino acids: CSVARDSSTYEQYF. The CDR3 DNA follows: TGCAGCGTCGCCCGGGACAGTTCCACCTACGAGCAGTACTTC.